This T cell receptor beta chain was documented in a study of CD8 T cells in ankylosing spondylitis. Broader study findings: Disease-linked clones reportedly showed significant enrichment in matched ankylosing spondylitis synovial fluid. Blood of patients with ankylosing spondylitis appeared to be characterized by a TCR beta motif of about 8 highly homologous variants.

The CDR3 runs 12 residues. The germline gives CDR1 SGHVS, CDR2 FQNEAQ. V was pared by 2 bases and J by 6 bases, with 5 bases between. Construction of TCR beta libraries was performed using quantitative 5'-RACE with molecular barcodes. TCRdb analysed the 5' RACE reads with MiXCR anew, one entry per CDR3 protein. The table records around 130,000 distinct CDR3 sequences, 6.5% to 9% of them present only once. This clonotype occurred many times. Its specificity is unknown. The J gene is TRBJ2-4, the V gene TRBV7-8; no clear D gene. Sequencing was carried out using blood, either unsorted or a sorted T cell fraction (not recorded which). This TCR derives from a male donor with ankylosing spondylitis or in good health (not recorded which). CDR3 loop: CASSLSPNIQYF. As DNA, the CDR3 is TGTGCCAGCAGCTTATCACCAAACATTCAGTACTTC.